This T cell receptor beta chain was identified in a study of spatial heterogeneity in lung cancer. Time point meaning: sample taken at primary tumor resection. Patients with untreated early-stage non-small cell lung cancer, numbering approximately 70, were the donors. No cells were sorted before sequencing. The whole RNA sequenced was extracted from tumor, nontumor lung or frozen PBMC. Notes on the study in general: Mutation counts in tumors were tracked by counts of expanded intratumoral alpha and beta TCRs.

This CDR3 has 13 amino acids. Trimming cost V 6 bases and J 2 bases, with 11 bases left between them. Germline V lookup: CDR1 ENHRY, CDR2 SYGVKD. This clonotype was found many times. The antigen is unknown. One entry per CDR3 protein, called by TCRdb with MiXCR from the 5' RACE reads. The sample lists roughly 9,000 distinct CDR3 sequences, 5% to 6.5% seen once, with about 31% in the top ten. The material was lung tumor tissue, obtained at surgery. V gene TRBV10-3 combines with J gene TRBJ2-7, with unresolved D. The origin of this receptor is a male donor with early-stage non-small cell lung cancer. In DNA, the CDR3 is TGTGCCATCAGCATGACGGGCCCCTACGAGCAGTACTTC. This sequence encodes CAISMTGPYEQYF.